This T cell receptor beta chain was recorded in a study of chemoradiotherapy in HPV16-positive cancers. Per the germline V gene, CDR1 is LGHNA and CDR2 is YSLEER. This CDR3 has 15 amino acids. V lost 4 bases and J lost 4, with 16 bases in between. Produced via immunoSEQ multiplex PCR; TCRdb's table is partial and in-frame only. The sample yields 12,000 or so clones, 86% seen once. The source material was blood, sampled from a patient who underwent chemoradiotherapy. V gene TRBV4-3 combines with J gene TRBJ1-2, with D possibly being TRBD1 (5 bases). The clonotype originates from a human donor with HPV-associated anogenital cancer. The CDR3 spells CASSPSRSGTYGYTF. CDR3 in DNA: TGCGCCAGCAGCCCCTCCCGGTCCGGGACCTATGGCTACACCTTC.